The 21 T cell receptor beta chains reported below all come from one sample, sequenced in a study of blood T cell repertoires in COVID-19. Measured with immunoSEQ multiplex PCR; TCRdb has only the in-frame clones, and not every one. The data show a few hundred thousand clones, about nine tenths seen once. The sequencing sample was made of peripheral blood. Source of these receptors: a woman between 40 and 55 years old who had recovered from COVID-19.

The CDR3 DNA is TGTGCCAGCAGTTCCGGCGGGAATAACAATGAGCAGTTCTTC. Translation: CASSSGGNNNEQFF. The chain has TRBV27 and TRBJ2-1, with D perhaps TRBD2 (6 bases). Germline CDR1 reads MNHEY; CDR2 reads SMNVEV (reference sequence). This CDR3 comprises 14 residues. V dropped 4 bases and J dropped 5 bases, with 12 bases sitting between them.

The chain is built from TRBV6-5 and TRBJ2-5, with a weak D call TRBD1 (5 bases). The germline V gene has CDR1 MNHEY and CDR2 SVGAGI. V was pared by 4 bases and J by 2 bases, with 11 bases between. This CDR3 has 14 amino acids. The CDR3 DNA follows: TGTGCCAGCAGTTCCCAGGGCGCACAAGAGACCCAGTACTTC. Amino acids: CASSSQGAQETQYF.

This clone was seen a single time. The chain recombines TRBV28 with TRBJ2-3; 7 nucleotides align to TRBD2. The CDR3 extends over 17 amino acids. V shed 3 bases and J 0 bases; nucleotides not matched to a gene: 9. CDR1 MDHEN and CDR2 SYDVKM come from the germline V gene. The DNA of the CDR3 is TGTGCCAGCAGTTTGAGGCGGGAGAGTACTAGCACAGATACGCAGTATTTT. Encoded protein: CASSLRRESTSTDTQYF.

Only one count was recorded for this clone. This chain uses TRBV12-1 with TRBJ2-7; no DNA check was done on the table's D call, TRBD1. TRBV12-1 is a pseudogene locus. This CDR3 has 13 residues. DNA of the CDR3: TGTGCCAGCAGCTTTGGGGGGACAGGTAGGGAGTACTTC. This translates into CASSFGGTGREYF.

This chain uses TRBV6-1 with TRBJ1-1, with D unresolved. Germline CDR1 is MNHNS and CDR2 is SASEGT. V lost 2 bases and J 9 bases, leaving 7 bases between the germline ends. The CDR3 has 11 residues. The chain's CDR3 is CASSEISQAFF. The DNA for the CDR3 is TGTGCCAGCAGTGAAATTTCTCAAGCTTTCTTT.

The genes are TRBV6-5 and TRBJ1-1, with 8 bases fitting TRBD1. The J segment lost 4 bases and the V segment lost 4 bases, leaving 8 bases of the junction unmatched. The V gene's germline CDR1 is MNHEY and CDR2 SVGAGI. The CDR3 has 15 residues. The CDR3 region is CASSSLTGALTEAFF. The CDR3 coding sequence is TGTGCCAGCAGTTCCTTGACAGGGGCCCTCACTGAAGCTTTCTTT.

CDR3 sequence (DNA): TGTGCCAGCGCACGACAGGGACTAGCGGGAGAAAGCGAGCAGTACTTC. This codes for CASARQGLAGESEQYF. This chain links TRBV18 with TRBJ2-7; TRBD2 matches at 14 bases. V shed 8 bases, J shed 6 bases, and the junction held 12 bases outside the gene matches. Germline-derived CDR1 and CDR2 are KGHSH and LQKENI. CDR3 length: 16 amino acids.

The chain is built from TRBV7-9 and TRBJ1-1, with unresolved D. Per germline, CDR1 SEHNR and CDR2 FQNEAQ (reference sequence). The V gene lost 4 bases and the J gene lost 1 base, with 16 bases spanning the gap. CDR3 length equals 16 residues. CDR3 sequence reads: CASSSMLEVGNTEAFF. The CDR3 nucleotides read TGTGCCAGCAGCTCGATGTTGGAGGTGGGGAACACTGAAGCTTTCTTT.

The chain carries TRBV2 and TRBJ2-5; 11 positions agree with TRBD2. J was trimmed by 1 base and V by 6 bases; bases with no gene match: 4. The CDR3 runs to 15 residues. Germline V CDR1 and CDR2: SNHLY, FYNNEI. CDR3 DNA: TGTGCCAGCAGCCGACTAGCGGGAATCCAAGAGACCCAGTACTTC. Its protein product is CASSRLAGIQETQYF.

This clone was seen a few times. The CDR3 reads CASSVTSGTDYNEQFF. In nucleotides, the CDR3 is TGTGCCAGCAGCGTGACTAGCGGGACGGATTACAATGAGCAGTTCTTC. The chain joins TRBV9 to TRBJ2-1, with TRBD2 matching over 11 bases. The CDR3 extends over 16 amino acids. The trim removed 2 bases at V and 4 bases at J, leaving 5 bases unmatched. Per the germline V gene, CDR1 is SGDLS and CDR2 is YYNGEE.

This rearrangement joins TRBV6-5 to TRBJ1-1; D is unclear. The CDR3 has 14 amino acids. V dropped 4 bases and J dropped 7 bases, with 16 bases sitting between them. Germline V lookup: CDR1 MNHEY, CDR2 SVGAGI. DNA of the CDR3: TGTGCCAGCAGTTCTCACAACACCGGGAGTGAAGCTTTCTTT. This encodes CASSSHNTGSEAFF.

CDR3 nucleotides: TGTGCCAGCAGCAAGACTAGCGGGAACTACAATGAGCAGTTCTTC. This encodes CASSKTSGNYNEQFF. The rearrangement links TRBV6-6 to TRBJ2-1; 11 bases are shared with TRBD2. The ends lost 6 bases at V and 3 bases at J; junction bases unmatched: 4. Per germline, CDR1 MNHNY and CDR2 SVGAGI (reference sequence). The length of the CDR3 is 15 residues.

The chain joins TRBV18 to TRBJ2-5; weak D call: TRBD2 (7 bases). V was clipped by 3 bases and J by 5 bases, with 16 bases between them. This CDR3 is 15 amino acids long. The germline V gene has CDR1 KGHSH and CDR2 LQKENI. The CDR3 region has the DNA TGTGCCAGCTCACCGGCGGCGGGGGCGGGGGAGACCCAGTACTTC. It encodes CASSPAAGAGETQYF.

CDR3 sequence reads: CASRKDTYEQYF. The CDR3 bases are TGTGCCAGCAGAAAGGACACCTACGAGCAGTACTTC. The chain links TRBV28 to TRBJ2-7; tentatively, D is TRBD1 (5 bases). The V gene lost 6 bases and the J gene lost 2 bases, with 8 bases spanning the gap. This CDR3 spans 12 amino acids. Germline loops: CDR1 MDHEN, CDR2 SYDVKM.

This clone was detected once. The V gene is TRBV3-1 (or the pseudogene TRBV3-2), the J gene TRBJ2-7; 12 bases are shared with TRBD2. CDR3 length: 16 amino acids. After removal of 1 base from V and 3 bases from J, the junction contained 4 bases not matched to a gene. Per the germline V gene, CDR1 is LGHDT and CDR2 is YNNKEL (reference sequence). The CDR3 DNA is TGTGCCAGCAGCCAAGGGACTAGCGGGATCCACTACGAGCAGTACTTC. This translates into CASSQGTSGIHYEQYF.

The chain joins TRBV4-1 to TRBJ2-2; 9 bases line up with TRBD2. The CDR3 sequence is 17 residues long. After removal of 4 bases from V and 6 bases from J, the junction contained 12 bases not matched to a gene. CDR1 MGHRA and CDR2 YSYEKL come from the germline V gene. CDR3 bases: TGCGCCAGCAGCCCCCCGGGTTCTAGCGGGACATCCGGGGAGCTGTTTTTT. As protein: CASSPPGSSGTSGELFF.

The chain recombines TRBV7-2 with TRBJ2-2; 11 bases are shared with TRBD1. Germline V gene lookup returns CDR1 SGHTA and CDR2 FQGNSA. The junction had 9 bases not matched to a gene; V was cut back by 5 bases and J by 4 bases. The CDR3 contains 17 residues. CDR3 nucleotides: TGTGCCAGCAGCGAGGGCTCCGGGACAGGGGGCACCGGGGAGCTGTTTTTT. Protein sequence: CASSEGSGTGGTGELFF.

The V call is TRBV24-1, the J call TRBJ1-2; D gene unclear. The V end was cut by 5 bases, the J end by 3 bases, with 6 bases between. The CDR3 sequence is 12 residues long. Germline V gives CDR1 KGHDR, CDR2 SFDVKD. The CDR3 is CATSAGDYGYTF. The CDR3 region has the DNA TGTGCCACCAGTGCCGGGGACTATGGCTACACCTTC.

The genes are TRBV6-5 and TRBJ2-3, with 9 positions matching TRBD1. The V and J ends lost 3 bases and 3 bases, in that order; junction bases with no gene match: 4. The CDR3 consists of 15 residues. The germline CDR1 and CDR2 sequences are MNHEY and SVGAGI. CDR3 in amino acids: CASSYPQGATDTQYF. Here the CDR3 DNA reads TGTGCCAGCAGTTATCCACAGGGGGCAACAGATACGCAGTATTTT.

This sequence joins TRBV21-1 and TRBJ2-7; the table calls TRBD2, which could not be checked here. TRBV21-1 is a pseudogene. There are 16 residues in the CDR3. DNA of the CDR3: TGTGCCAGCAGCAAAGTGGGACTTTTTTTCTCCTACGAGCAGTACTTC. It translates to CASSKVGLFFSYEQYF.

V usage is TRBV7-3 and J usage is TRBJ2-1, with D perhaps TRBD2 (5 bases). The germline V and J ends were trimmed by 2 bases and 5 bases, with 13 bases remaining between them. Germline values: CDR1 SGHTA, CDR2 FQGTGA. The CDR3 runs to 15 residues. This CDR3 reads CASSLVPAENNEQFF. CDR3 coding DNA: TGTGCCAGCAGCTTAGTTCCAGCGGAGAACAATGAGCAGTTCTTC.